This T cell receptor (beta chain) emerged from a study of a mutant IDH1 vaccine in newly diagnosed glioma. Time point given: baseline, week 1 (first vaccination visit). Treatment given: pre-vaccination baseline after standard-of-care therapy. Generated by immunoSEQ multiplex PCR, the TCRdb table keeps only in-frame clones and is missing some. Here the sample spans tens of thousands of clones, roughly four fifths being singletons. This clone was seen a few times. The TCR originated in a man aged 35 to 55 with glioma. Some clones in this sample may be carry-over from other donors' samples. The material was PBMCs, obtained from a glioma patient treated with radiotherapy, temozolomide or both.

The CDR3 nucleotides read TGTGCCAGCAGTCCACAGGGCAAAGCTAACTATGGCTACACCTTC. This sequence encodes CASSPQGKANYGYTF. The chain has TRBV6-6 and TRBJ1-2, with D tentatively TRBD1 (6 bases). V was pared by 5 bases and J by 0 bases, with 13 bases between. CDR3 length: 15 residues. Germline assignment: CDR1 MNHNY and CDR2 SVGAGI (reference sequence).